This TCR beta chain was identified during a study of blood T cell repertoires in COVID-19. About the study: The origin of the acute and convalescent COVID-19 samples was the United States, Italy and Spain. In each case, the material was cDNA or gDNA derived from T cells, B-cell-depleted T cells, or PBMCs.

Authors' analysis steps: By means of reference gene primer amplification, nucleated cell counts were estimated. Libraries were prepared by immunoSEQ multiplex PCR; TCRdb keeps only in-frame clonotypes and omits some of them. Clone size and the V and J calls come from that table; the DNA yielded D and trimming. The table lists 150,000 to 200,000 clones, around 89% of them singletons. V was pared by 0 bases and J by 4 bases, with 10 bases of the junction left unmatched. CDR1 and CDR2 from the germline V gene are SGHDT and YYEEEE. The CDR3 has 17 amino acids. Sequenced input: peripheral blood. The chain employs TRBV5-6 and TRBJ2-1; TRBD2 aligns across 7 bases. The receptor was derived from a human donor in a cohort sampled during active COVID-19. Here the CDR3 reads CASSLGPPAGRYNEQFF. CDR3 nucleotides: TGTGCCAGCAGCTTGGGGCCGCCAGCGGGGCGGTACAATGAGCAGTTCTTC.